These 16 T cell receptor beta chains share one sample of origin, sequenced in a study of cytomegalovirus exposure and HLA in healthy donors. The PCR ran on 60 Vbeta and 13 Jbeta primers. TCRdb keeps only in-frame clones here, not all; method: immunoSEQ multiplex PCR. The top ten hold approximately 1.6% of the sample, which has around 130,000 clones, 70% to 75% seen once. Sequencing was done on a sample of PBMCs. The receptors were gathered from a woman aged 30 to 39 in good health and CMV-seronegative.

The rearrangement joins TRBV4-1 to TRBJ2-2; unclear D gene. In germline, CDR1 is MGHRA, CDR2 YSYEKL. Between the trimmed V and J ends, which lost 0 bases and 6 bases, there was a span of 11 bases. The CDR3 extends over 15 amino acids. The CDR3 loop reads CASSQEGARAGELFF. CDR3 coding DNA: TGCGCCAGCAGCCAAGAAGGTGCCCGGGCCGGGGAGCTGTTTTTT.

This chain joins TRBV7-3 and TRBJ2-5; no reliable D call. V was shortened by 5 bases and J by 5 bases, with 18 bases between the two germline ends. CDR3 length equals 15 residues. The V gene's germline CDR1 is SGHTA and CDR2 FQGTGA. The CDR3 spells CASSPSGLHGETQYF. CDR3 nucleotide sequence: TGTGCCAGCAGCCCTTCCGGCCTACACGGGGAGACCCAGTACTTC.

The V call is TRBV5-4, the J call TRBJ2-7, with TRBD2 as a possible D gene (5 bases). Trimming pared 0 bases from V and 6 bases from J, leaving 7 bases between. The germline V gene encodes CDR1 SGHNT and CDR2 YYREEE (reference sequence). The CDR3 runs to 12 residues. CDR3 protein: CASSLGRGEQYF. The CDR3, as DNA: TGTGCCAGCAGCTTGGGACGGGGCGAGCAGTACTTC.

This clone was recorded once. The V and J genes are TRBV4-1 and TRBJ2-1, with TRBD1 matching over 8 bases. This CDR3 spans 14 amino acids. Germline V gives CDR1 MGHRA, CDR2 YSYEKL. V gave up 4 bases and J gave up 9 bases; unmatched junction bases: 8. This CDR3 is CASSRDRGWGEQFF. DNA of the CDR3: TGCGCCAGCAGCCGAGACAGGGGTTGGGGTGAGCAGTTCTTC.

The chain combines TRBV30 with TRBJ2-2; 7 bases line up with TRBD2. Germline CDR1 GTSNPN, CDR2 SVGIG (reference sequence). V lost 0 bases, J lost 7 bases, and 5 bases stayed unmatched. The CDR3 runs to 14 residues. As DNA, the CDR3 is TGTGCCTGGAGTGTATTGAGGGAGGGCGGGGAGCTGTTTTTT. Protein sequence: CAWSVLREGGELFF.

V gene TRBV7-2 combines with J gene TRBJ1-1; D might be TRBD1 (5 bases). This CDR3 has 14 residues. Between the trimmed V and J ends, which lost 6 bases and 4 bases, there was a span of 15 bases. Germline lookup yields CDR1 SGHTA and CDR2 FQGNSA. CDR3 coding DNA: TGTGCCAGCAGGCGATCGGGGGGTGGCACTGAAGCTTTCTTT. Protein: CASRRSGGGTEAFF.

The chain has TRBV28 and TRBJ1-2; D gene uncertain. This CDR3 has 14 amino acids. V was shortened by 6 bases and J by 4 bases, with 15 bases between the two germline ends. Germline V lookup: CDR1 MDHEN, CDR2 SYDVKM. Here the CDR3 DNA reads TGTGCCAGCAGAACCCCAACAGCAACCTATGGCTACACCTTC. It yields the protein CASRTPTATYGYTF.

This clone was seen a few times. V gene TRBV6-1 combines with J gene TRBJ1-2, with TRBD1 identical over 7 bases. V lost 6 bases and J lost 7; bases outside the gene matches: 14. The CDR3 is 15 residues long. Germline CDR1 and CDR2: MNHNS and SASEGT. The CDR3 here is CASREPTGWKGGYTF. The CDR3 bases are TGTGCCAGCAGGGAACCGACAGGGTGGAAGGGTGGCTACACCTTC.

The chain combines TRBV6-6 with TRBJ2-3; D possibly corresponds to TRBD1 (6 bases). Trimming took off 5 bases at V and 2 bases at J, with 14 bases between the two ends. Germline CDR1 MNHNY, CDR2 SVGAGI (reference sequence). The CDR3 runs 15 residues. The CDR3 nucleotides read TGTGCCAGCAGTCCTTGGACAGACTCCACAGATACGCAGTATTTT. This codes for CASSPWTDSTDTQYF.

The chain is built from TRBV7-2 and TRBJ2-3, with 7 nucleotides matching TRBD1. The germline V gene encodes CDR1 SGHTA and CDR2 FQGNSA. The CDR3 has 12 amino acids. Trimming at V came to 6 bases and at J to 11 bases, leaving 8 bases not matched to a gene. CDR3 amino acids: CASRSLGQKQYF. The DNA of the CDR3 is TGTGCCAGCAGATCACTGGGACAGAAGCAGTATTTT.

The CDR3 protein is CASSVYGNSPLHF. CDR3 DNA sequence: TGTGCCAGCAGCGTATACGGTAATTCACCCCTCCACTTT. The chain recombines TRBV9 with TRBJ1-6, with D unclear. The V end lost 1 base, the J end lost 6 bases, and 5 bases lay between the germline ends. The CDR3 spans 13 residues. Germline CDR1 reads SGDLS; CDR2 reads YYNGEE.

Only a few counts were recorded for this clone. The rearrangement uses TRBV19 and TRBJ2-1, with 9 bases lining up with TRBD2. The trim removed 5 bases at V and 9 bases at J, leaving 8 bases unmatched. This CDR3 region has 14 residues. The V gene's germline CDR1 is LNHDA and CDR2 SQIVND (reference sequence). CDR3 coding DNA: TGTGCCAGTAGTGTGGGCGGGGGGGCAATTGAGCAGTTCTTC. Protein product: CASSVGGGAIEQFF.

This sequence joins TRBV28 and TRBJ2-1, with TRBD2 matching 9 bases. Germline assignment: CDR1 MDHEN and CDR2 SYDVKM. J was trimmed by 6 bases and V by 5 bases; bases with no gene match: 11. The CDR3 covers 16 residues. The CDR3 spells CASSPRVAGVINEQFF. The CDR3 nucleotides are TGTGCCAGCAGTCCCCGAGTAGCGGGGGTAATCAATGAGCAGTTCTTC. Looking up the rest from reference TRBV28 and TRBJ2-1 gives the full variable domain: DVKVTQSSRYLVKRTGEKVFLECVQDMDHENMFWYRQDPGLGLRLIYFSYDVKMKEKGDIPEGYSVSREKKERFSLILESASTNQTSMYLCASSPRVAGVINEQFFGPGTRLTVL.

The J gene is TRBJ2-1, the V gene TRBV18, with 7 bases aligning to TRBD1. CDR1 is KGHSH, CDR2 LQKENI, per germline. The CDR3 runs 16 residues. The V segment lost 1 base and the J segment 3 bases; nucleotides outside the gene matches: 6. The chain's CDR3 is CASSPLDREIYNEQFF. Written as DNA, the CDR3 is TGTGCCAGCTCACCACTTGACAGGGAAATCTACAATGAGCAGTTCTTC.

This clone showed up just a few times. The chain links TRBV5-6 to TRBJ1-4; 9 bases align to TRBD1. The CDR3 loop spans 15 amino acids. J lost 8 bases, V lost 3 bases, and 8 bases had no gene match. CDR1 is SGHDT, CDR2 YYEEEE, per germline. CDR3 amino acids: CASSSSGQGFEKLFF. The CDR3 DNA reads TGTGCCAGCAGCTCCTCGGGACAGGGATTCGAAAAACTGTTTTTT.

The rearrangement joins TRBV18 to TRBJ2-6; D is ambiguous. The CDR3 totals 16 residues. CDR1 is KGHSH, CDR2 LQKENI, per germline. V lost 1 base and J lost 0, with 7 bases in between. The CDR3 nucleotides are TGTGCCAGCTCACCACAACCGAGCTCTGGGGCCAACGTCCTGACTTTC. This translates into CASSPQPSSGANVLTF.